The 13 T cell receptor beta chains reported below all come from one sample, sequenced in a study of cytomegalovirus exposure and HLA in healthy donors. The PCR ran on 60 Vbeta and 13 Jbeta primers. Using immunoSEQ multiplex PCR, the repertoire was profiled, and TCRdb retains in-frame clones only, with some absent. The sample has under 95,000 clones. Sequencing was performed on PBMCs. Receptors were obtained from a female donor in good health and CMV-seropositive.

The chain links TRBV10-1 to TRBJ2-3; 8 bases line up with TRBD1. The ends lost 9 bases at V and 2 bases at J; junction bases unmatched: 4. The CDR3 runs 13 residues. Germline CDR1 WNHNN, CDR2 SYGVQD (reference sequence). The CDR3 coding sequence is TGCGCCAGTTCGACAGGGGCCACAGATACGCAGTATTTT. Its translation: CASSTGATDTQYF.

This chain connects TRBV6-1 to TRBJ1-2; 9 nucleotides line up with TRBD1. In germline, CDR1 is MNHNS, CDR2 SASEGT. Trimming took 1 base from V and 6 from J; bases not matched to a gene: 3. The CDR3 is made up of 14 amino acids. In DNA, the CDR3 is TGTGCCAGCAGTGAAGGACAGGGGGTGGATGGCTACACCTTC. This translates into CASSEGQGVDGYTF.

This chain links TRBV7-2 with TRBJ2-5; perhaps TRBD1 as D (5 bases). The CDR3 loop spans 15 amino acids. Trimming shortened V by 8 bases and J by 7 bases, and 23 bases separated the two germline ends. Germline CDR1 and CDR2: SGHTA and FQGNSA. CDR3 region: CASGSGARSPGTQYF. CDR3 nucleotides: TGTGCCAGCGGTAGTGGGGCTAGATCCCCGGGGACCCAGTACTTC. Full variable domain (outside the CDR3, taken from reference TRBV7-2 and TRBJ2-5): GAGVSQSPSNKVTEKGKDVELRCDPISGHTALYWYRQSLGQGLEFLIYFQGNSAPDKSGLPSDRFSAERTGGSVSTLTIQRTQQEDSAVYLCASGSGARSPGTQYFGPGTRLLVL.

The chain carries TRBV18 and TRBJ2-7; TRBD1 is a possible D gene (6 bases). Trimming removed 5 bases at V and 7 bases at J, with 12 bases between. Germline values: CDR1 KGHSH, CDR2 LQKENI. The CDR3 is 12 residues long. The CDR3 coding sequence is TGTGCCAGCTCAGCAGGGGTAAGGGAGCAGTACTTC. Translation gives CASSAGVREQYF.

The chain has TRBV7-9 and TRBJ2-1; 7 bases fit TRBD1. The J segment lost 6 bases and the V segment lost 5 bases, leaving 7 bases of the junction unmatched. There are 14 residues in the CDR3. Looked up from germline, CDR1 is SEHNR and CDR2 is FQNEAQ (reference sequence). The DNA of the CDR3 is TGTGCCAGCAGCCCGGCGTGGACAGGCAATGAGCAGTTCTTC. Translating it yields CASSPAWTGNEQFF.

This chain connects TRBV6-6 to TRBJ2-5, with D maybe TRBD2 (5 bases). CDR1 and CDR2 (germline): MNHNY, SVGAGI (reference sequence). V lost 0 bases and J lost 4, with 6 bases in between. The CDR3 has 13 residues. CDR3 nucleotides: TGTGCCAGCAGTTACTCGGCGGGAGAGACCCAGTACTTC. This encodes CASSYSAGETQYF.

The V gene is TRBV2, the J gene TRBJ2-1; 15 bases align to TRBD2. V lost 7 bases to trimming and J lost 3 bases; unmatched junction nucleotides: 10. The CDR3 contains 18 residues. CDR1 is SNHLY, CDR2 FYNNEI, per germline. DNA of the CDR3: TGTGCCAGCAATGGGGGACTAGCGGGAGGTCCCATCTACAATGAGCAGTTCTTC. The encoded protein is CASNGGLAGGPIYNEQFF. The full variable domain, in which reference TRBV2 and TRBJ2-1 provide the parts outside the CDR3, is EPEVTQTPSHQVTQMGQEVILRCVPISNHLYFYWYRQILGQKVEFLVSFYNNEISEKSEIFDDQFSVERPDGSNFTLKIRSTKLEDSAMYFCASNGGLAGGPIYNEQFFGPGTRLTVL.

V gene TRBV6-5 combines with J gene TRBJ1-1; 7 nucleotides match TRBD1. This CDR3 comprises 14 residues. Germline values: CDR1 MNHEY, CDR2 SVGAGI. Germline trimming cut 6 bases from V and 0 bases from J; bases unmatched to any gene: 4. The CDR3 nucleotides are TGTGCCAGCAGGGAAGGGGGCCTGAACACTGAAGCTTTCTTT. Translation: CASREGGLNTEAFF.

The chain joins TRBV4-3 to TRBJ1-5; a weak D match, TRBD1 (5 bases). CDR1 and CDR2 from the germline V gene are LGHNA and YSLEER. CDR3 length: 15 amino acids. The V end was cut by 3 bases, the J end by 5 bases, with 14 bases between. CDR3 sequence (DNA): TGCGCCAGCAGCCAGAGAGCAGGGTTCGATCAGCCCCAGCATTTT. This gives the protein CASSQRAGFDQPQHF.

The chain recombines TRBV7-6 with TRBJ2-5; D call uncertain. The CDR3 loop spans 11 amino acids. Germline V lookup: CDR1 SGHVS, CDR2 FNYEAQ. Between the trimmed V and J ends, which lost 5 bases and 5 bases, there was a span of 6 bases. CDR3 in amino acids: CASSAAETQYF. Here the CDR3 DNA reads TGTGCCAGCAGCGCAGCGGAGACCCAGTACTTC.

The chain has TRBV6-5 and TRBJ2-7; weak D call: TRBD1 (6 bases). The V gene lost 5 bases and the J gene lost 2 bases, with 13 bases spanning the gap. CDR1 MNHEY and CDR2 SVGAGI come from the germline V gene. The CDR3 runs to 14 residues. Here the CDR3 reads CASSPLTGPYEQYF. In DNA form, the CDR3 reads TGTGCCAGCAGTCCATTGACAGGCCCCTACGAGCAGTACTTC.

This chain joins TRBV29-1 and TRBJ2-7; 8 nucleotides match TRBD1. V shed 3 bases and J 0 bases; nucleotides not matched to a gene: 7. Germline CDR1 SQVTM, CDR2 ANQGSEA. CDR3 length: 15 amino acids. CDR3 in amino acids: CSVDFWGTGSYEQYF. CDR3 nucleotide sequence: TGCAGCGTTGATTTCTGGGGGACAGGCTCCTACGAGCAGTACTTC.

This chain joins TRBV2 and TRBJ2-4; 7 positions match TRBD1. This CDR3 is 16 amino acids long. V was clipped by 7 bases and J by 0 bases; unmatched bases: 9. Germline V lookup: CDR1 SNHLY, CDR2 FYNNEI. The CDR3: CASNLGQQLAKNIQYF. DNA of the CDR3: TGTGCCAGCAACCTGGGACAGCAGCTAGCCAAAAACATTCAGTACTTC.